This TCR beta chain derives from a study of T cells in Graves' hyperthyroidism and ophthalmopathy. Findings of the study overall: Ophthalmopathy, as predicted by the model, came a median around 6 months after the prediction. By a 13 V-J model, ophthalmopathy was set apart from stable hyperthyroidism. Most clonotypes expanded in the thyroid (above 0.001) were also present in blood.

Points on this clonotype: The antigen remains undetermined.

The length of the CDR3 is 20 residues. Per germline, CDR1 SGDLS and CDR2 YYNGEE. V was pared by 3 bases and J by 6 bases, with 24 bases of the junction left unmatched. RNA transcripts gave rise to amplified TCR beta CDR3 regions. Researchers ran a first-round RT-PCR on the TCR CDR3 using the HTBI primer set. TCRdb itself ran the multiplex PCR reads through MiXCR, one entry per CDR3 protein. This repertoire shows about half a million distinct CDR3 sequences, less than 25% found once; its top ten account for approximately 49%. Lactation, pregnancy, other autoimmune disease or uncontrolled infection led to exclusion of patients.

The sample consisted of blood. The origin of this receptor is a woman aged 70-85 years with Graves' ophthalmopathy. The rearrangement joins TRBV9 to TRBJ2-1; TRBD2 aligns across 7 bases. The CDR3 is CASSGTHGDITGLPFNEQFF. The CDR3 DNA sequence: TGTGCCAGCAGCGGCACCCACGGTGACATTACGGGACTACCTTTCAATGAGCAGTTCTTC.